Given below is one T cell receptor beta chain in context. As yet, its antigen is unknown. Recipients were bled about 28 days pretransplant and at posttransplant days 30, 100, 180. The data were produced by immunoSEQ multiplex PCR, yet TCRdb's version contains in-frame clones alone and is incomplete. The data hold about 6,200 clones, with 75% to 80% observed a single time. This sample was taken from a study of T cell clonotyping in hematopoietic cell transplantation. Overall study findings and caveats: Few recipient clonotypes overlapped donors; over 95% were de novo at given depth. After transplant, recipient diversity fell while pathologically expanded clonotypes grew through day 180. Cells were unsorted, so CD4 and CD8 contributions were not separated.

There are 16 residues in the CDR3. V lost 3 bases to trimming and J lost 1 base, with 16 bases between them. Germline V gene sequence: CDR1 LNHDA, CDR2 SQIVND (reference sequence). The source was PBMCs, collected 100 days after allogeneic stem cell transplant. This receptor was taken from a female patient in her thirties or forties who had an allogeneic stem cell transplant, so the T cells may come from the graft donor. Some clones in this sample may be carry-over from other donors' samples. The chain combines TRBV19 with TRBJ2-7; D possibly corresponds to TRBD2 (6 bases). The CDR3 DNA sequence: TGTGCCAGTAGTATCATAGGAGGGGACTCGTCCTACGAGCAGTACTTC. It is translated as CASSIIGGDSSYEQYF.